In its sample, the clone carrying this T cell receptor (beta chain) was seen many times. Its target is unknown. V lost 4 bases to trimming and J lost 9 bases, with 15 bases between them. Germline assignment: CDR1 SGHRS and CDR2 YFSETQ. The CDR3 contains 13 residues. For TCRbeta, the library was prepared with unique molecular identifiers. One entry per CDR3 protein, called by TCRdb with MiXCR from the PCR reads. The sample has 200,000 or so distinct CDR3 sequences, under 8.5% seen once; the top ten hold more than 5.5%. The sample belongs to a study of T-cell reconstitution after alpha-beta-depleted transplantation in children. Findings and caveats of the study: Surviving recipient T cells and thymic progenitors underlay high day-60 TCRbeta diversity in some patients. At around two months after transplant, the alpha-beta T cells were reportedly derived from several hundred expanded clones that came from non-depleted graft cells. T-cell counts and diversity at one year post-transplant came mainly from newly produced T cells.

The TCR sequence derives from a boy aged 2 to 10 with acute lymphoblastic leukemia, due to receive a stem cell transplant. This sequence joins TRBV5-1 and TRBJ2-3, with unresolved D. Here the sequenced sample was PBMCs, taken before TCRalphabeta/CD19-depleted stem cell transplant. The CDR3 is CASSQSVQSTQYF. The CDR3 nucleotides read TGCGCCAGCAGCCAATCTGTCCAGTCGACGCAGTATTTT.